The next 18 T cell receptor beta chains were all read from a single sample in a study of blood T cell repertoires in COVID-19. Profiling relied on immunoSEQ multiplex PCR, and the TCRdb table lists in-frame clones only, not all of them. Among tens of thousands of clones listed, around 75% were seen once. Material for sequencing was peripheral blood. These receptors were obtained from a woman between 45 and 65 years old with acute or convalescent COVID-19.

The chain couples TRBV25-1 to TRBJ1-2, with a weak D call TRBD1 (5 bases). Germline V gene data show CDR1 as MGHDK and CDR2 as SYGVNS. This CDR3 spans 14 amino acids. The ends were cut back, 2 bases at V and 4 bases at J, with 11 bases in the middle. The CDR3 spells CASSEDGRVYGYTF. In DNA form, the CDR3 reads TGTGCCAGCAGTGAAGATGGCAGGGTCTATGGCTACACCTTC.

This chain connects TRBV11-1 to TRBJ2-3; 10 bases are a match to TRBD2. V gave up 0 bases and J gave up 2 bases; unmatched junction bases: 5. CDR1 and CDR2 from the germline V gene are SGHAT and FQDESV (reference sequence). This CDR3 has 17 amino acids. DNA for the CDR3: TGTGCCAGCAGCTTAGCGCGCAGCGGGGGGGCCACAGATACGCAGTATTTT. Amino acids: CASSLARSGGATDTQYF.

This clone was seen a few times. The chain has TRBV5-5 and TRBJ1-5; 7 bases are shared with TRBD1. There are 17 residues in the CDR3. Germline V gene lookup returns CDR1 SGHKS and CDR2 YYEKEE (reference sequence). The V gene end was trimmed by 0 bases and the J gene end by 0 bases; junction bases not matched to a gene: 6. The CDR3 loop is CASSLGTGQYSNQPQHF. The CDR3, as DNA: TGTGCCAGCAGCTTGGGGACAGGTCAATATAGCAATCAGCCCCAGCATTTT.

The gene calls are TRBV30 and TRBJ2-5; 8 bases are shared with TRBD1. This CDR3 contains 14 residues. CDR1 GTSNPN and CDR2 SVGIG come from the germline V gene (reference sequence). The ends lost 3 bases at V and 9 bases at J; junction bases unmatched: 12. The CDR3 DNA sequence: TGTGCCTGGAGCTACAACCGACAGGGGATGGCCCAGTACTTC. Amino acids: CAWSYNRQGMAQYF.

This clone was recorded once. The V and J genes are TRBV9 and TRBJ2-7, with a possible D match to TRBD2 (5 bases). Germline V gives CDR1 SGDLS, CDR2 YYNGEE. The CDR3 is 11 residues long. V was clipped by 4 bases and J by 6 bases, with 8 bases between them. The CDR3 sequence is CASSREGEQYF. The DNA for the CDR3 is TGTGCCAGCAGCCGCGAGGGCGAGCAGTACTTC.

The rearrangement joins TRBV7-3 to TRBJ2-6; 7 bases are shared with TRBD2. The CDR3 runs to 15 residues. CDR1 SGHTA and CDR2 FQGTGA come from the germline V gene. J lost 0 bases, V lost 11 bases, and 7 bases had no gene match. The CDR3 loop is CALRGGPSGANVLTF. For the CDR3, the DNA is TGTGCCCTAAGGGGAGGGCCCTCTGGGGCCAACGTCCTGACTTTC.

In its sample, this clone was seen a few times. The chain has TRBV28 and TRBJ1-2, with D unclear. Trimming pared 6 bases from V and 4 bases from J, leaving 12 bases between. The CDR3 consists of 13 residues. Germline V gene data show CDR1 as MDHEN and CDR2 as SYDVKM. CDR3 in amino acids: CASSPPLGYGYTF. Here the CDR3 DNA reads TGTGCCAGCAGCCCCCCCCTAGGCTATGGCTACACCTTC.

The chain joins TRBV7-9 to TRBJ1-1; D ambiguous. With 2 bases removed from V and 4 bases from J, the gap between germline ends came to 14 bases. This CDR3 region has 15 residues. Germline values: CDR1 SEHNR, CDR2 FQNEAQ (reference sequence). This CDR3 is CASSLSGTWVTEAFF. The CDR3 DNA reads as TGTGCCAGCAGCTTAAGCGGCACTTGGGTCACTGAAGCTTTCTTT.

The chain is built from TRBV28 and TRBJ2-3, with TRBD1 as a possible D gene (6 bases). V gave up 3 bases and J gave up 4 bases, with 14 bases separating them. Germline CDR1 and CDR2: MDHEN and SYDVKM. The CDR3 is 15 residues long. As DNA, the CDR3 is TGTGCCAGCAGTTTTTTACAGGGCAGGTCAGATACGCAGTATTTT. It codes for CASSFLQGRSDTQYF. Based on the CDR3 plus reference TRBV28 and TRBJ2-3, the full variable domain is DVKVTQSSRYLVKRTGEKVFLECVQDMDHENMFWYRQDPGLGLRLIYFSYDVKMKEKGDIPEGYSVSREKKERFSLILESASTNQTSMYLCASSFLQGRSDTQYFGPGTRLTVL.

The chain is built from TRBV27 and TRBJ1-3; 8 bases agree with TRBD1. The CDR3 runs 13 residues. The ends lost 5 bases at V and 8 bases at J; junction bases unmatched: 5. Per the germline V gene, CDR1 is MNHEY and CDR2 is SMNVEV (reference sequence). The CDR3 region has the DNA TGTGCCAGCAGTCCCGGACAGGGCTACACCATATATTTT. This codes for CASSPGQGYTIYF.

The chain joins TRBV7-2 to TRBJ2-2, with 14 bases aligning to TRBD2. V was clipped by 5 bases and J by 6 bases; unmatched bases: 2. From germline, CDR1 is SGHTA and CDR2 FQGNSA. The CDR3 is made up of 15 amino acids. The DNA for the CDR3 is TGTGCCAGCAGCCCGGGACTAGCGGGGGCCGGGGAGCTGTTTTTT. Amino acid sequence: CASSPGLAGAGELFF.

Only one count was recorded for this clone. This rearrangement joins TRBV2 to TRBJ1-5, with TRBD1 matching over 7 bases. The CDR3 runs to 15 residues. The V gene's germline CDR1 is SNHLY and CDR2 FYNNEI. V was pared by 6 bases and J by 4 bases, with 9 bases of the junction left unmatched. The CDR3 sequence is CASSAGTAKNQPQHF. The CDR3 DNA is TGTGCCAGCAGCGCCGGGACAGCGAAGAATCAGCCCCAGCATTTT.

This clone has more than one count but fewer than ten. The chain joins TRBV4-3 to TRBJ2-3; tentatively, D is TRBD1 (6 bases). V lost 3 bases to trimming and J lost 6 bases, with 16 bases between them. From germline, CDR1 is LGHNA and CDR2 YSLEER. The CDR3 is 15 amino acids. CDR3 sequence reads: CASSQFVGGTDTQYF. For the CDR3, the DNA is TGCGCCAGCAGCCAGTTCGTAGGGGGAACGGATACGCAGTATTTT.

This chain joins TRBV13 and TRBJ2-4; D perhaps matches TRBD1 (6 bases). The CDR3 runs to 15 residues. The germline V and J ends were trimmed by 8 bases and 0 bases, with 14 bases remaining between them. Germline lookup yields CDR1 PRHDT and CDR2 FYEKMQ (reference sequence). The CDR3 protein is CASPPGQLAKNIQYF. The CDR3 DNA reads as TGTGCCAGCCCACCTGGACAGCTAGCCAAAAACATTCAGTACTTC.

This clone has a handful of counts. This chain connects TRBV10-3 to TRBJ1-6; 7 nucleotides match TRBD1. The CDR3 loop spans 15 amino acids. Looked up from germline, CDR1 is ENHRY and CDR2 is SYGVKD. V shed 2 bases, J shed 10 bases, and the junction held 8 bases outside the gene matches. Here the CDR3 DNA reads TGTGCCATCAGTGAGACAGGACAGGTGTTGTCACCCCTCCACTTT. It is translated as CAISETGQVLSPLHF.

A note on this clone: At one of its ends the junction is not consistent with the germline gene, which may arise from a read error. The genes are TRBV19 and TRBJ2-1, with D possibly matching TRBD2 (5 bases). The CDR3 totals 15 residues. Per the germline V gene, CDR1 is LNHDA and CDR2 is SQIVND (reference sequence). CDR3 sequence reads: CASRIGLFSVDEQFF. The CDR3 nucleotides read TGTGCCAGTAGGATAGGACTTTTTTCGGTCGATGAGCAGTTCTTC.

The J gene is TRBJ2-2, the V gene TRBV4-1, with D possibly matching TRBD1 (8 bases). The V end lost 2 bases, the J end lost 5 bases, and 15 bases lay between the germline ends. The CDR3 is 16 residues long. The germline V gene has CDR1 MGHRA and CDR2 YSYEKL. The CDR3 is CASSQMDREGTGELFF. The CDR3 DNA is TGCGCCAGCAGCCAAATGGACAGGGAGGGGACCGGGGAGCTGTTTTTT.

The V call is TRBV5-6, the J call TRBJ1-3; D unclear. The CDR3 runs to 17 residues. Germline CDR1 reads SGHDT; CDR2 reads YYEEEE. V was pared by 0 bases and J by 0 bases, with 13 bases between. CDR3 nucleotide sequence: TGTGCCAGCAGCTTGGACAGCCTGACACTCTCTGGAAACACCATATATTTT. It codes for CASSLDSLTLSGNTIYF.